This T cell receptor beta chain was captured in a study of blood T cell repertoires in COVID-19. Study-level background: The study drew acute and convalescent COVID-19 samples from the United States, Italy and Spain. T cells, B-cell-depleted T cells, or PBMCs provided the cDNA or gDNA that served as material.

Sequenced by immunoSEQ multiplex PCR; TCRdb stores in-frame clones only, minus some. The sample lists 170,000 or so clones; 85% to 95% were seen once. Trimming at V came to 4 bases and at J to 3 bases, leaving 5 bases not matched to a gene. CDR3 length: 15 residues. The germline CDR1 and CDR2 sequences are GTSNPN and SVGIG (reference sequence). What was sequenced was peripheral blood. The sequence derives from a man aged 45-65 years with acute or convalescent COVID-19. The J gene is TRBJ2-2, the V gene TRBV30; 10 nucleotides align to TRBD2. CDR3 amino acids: CAWKRLAGYTGELFF. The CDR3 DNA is TGTGCCTGGAAGCGACTAGCGGGTTACACCGGGGAGCTGTTTTTT.